This passage covers 20 T cell receptor beta chains from one sample sequenced in a study of vaccination and CD4 T cells after COVID-19. Which antigens these TCRs recognize remains unknown. Cultured CD4+ T cell DNA was sequenced using the Oncomine TCR Beta short-read assay. TCRdb processed the PCR reads anew with MiXCR; each CDR3 protein has one entry. The data contain about 26,000 distinct CDR3 sequences, 41% of them singletons. The time point: late sampling 161 to 241 days after vaccination in a few convalescent patients. Treatment: approximately nine-day PBMC culture with coronavirus spike peptide pools or control peptides (ViraFEST assay). Sequencing used CD4+ T cells from blood, cultured in vitro, obtained about 7 months after SARS-CoV-2 vaccination. These TCRs come from a human donor who had recovered from COVID-19.

The chain employs TRBV28 and TRBJ2-3; D is unclear. This CDR3 comprises 13 residues. The V gene lost 2 bases and the J gene lost 0 bases, with 3 bases spanning the gap. The germline V gene has CDR1 MDHEN and CDR2 SYDVKM. For the CDR3, the DNA is TGTGCCAGCAGTTTAAGGAGCACAGATACGCAGTATTTT. This sequence encodes CASSLRSTDTQYF.

The chain joins TRBV15 to TRBJ1-5, with a possible D match to TRBD1 (5 bases). Germline assignment: CDR1 LNHNV and CDR2 YYDKDF (reference sequence). V was cut by 1 base and J by 3 bases, with 10 bases left in between. CDR3 length equals 15 residues. The chain's CDR3 is CATSRGDLLNQPQHF. DNA for the CDR3: TGTGCCACCAGCAGAGGGGACTTACTCAATCAGCCCCAGCATTTT.

This clonotype was observed a few times. The chain recombines TRBV7-2 with TRBJ1-1; maybe TRBD1 (5 bases). Germline values: CDR1 SGHTA, CDR2 FQGNSA. The CDR3 covers 14 residues. Trimming took off 3 bases at V and 4 bases at J, with 12 bases between the two ends. The CDR3 sequence: CASSFSTVATEAFF. The CDR3 DNA follows: TGTGCCAGCAGCTTTTCGACAGTTGCCACTGAAGCTTTCTTT.

The chain carries TRBV12-3 or TRBV12-4 and TRBJ2-4; TRBD1 agrees at 8 bases. Losses at the gene ends were 5 bases for V and 0 bases for J; bases not matched to a gene: 3. The CDR3 consists of 15 residues. CDR3 sequence: CASSPGQVAKNIQYF. In DNA form, the CDR3 reads TGTGCCAGCAGTCCGGGACAGGTAGCCAAAAACATTCAGTACTTC.

The genes are TRBV30 and TRBJ2-5; D may be TRBD2 (6 bases). Trimming removed 1 base at V and 5 bases at J, with 14 bases between. The germline V gene has CDR1 GTSNPN and CDR2 SVGIG (reference sequence). The CDR3 runs 14 residues. This chain's CDR3 is CAWSDAGLRETQYF. In nucleotides, the CDR3 is TGTGCCTGGAGTGACGCGGGGCTCCGGGAGACCCAGTACTTC. Using reference TRBV30 and TRBJ2-5 for the parts outside the CDR3, the full variable domain is SQTIHQWPATLVQPVGSPLSLECTVEGTSNPNLYWYRQAAGRGLQLLFYSVGIGQISSEVPQNLSASRPQDRQFILSSKKLLLSDSGFYLCAWSDAGLRETQYFGPGTRLLVL.

The chain employs TRBV6-4 and TRBJ2-1, with 7 bases matching TRBD2. CDR3 length equals 15 residues. CDR1 and CDR2 (germline): MRHNA, SNTAGT. V trimming: 2 bases; J trimming: 6 bases; junction bases outside the gene matches: 7. The CDR3 loop reads CASSDGLAGSNEQFF. CDR3 DNA: TGTGCCAGCAGTGACGGGTTAGCGGGCTCCAATGAGCAGTTCTTC.

The chain uses TRBV27 and TRBJ2-5; no firm D call. The germline V and J ends were trimmed by 6 bases and 5 bases, with 19 bases remaining between them. The germline gives CDR1 MNHEY, CDR2 SMNVEV (reference sequence). This CDR3 region has 15 residues. The CDR3 region is CASSQGSVSRETQYF. The CDR3 DNA follows: TGTGCCAGCAGCCAAGGGTCGGTCTCCAGGGAGACCCAGTACTTC.

This clonotype was counted between two and nine times. The V and J genes are TRBV19 and TRBJ2-7; D gene unclear. CDR1 is LNHDA, CDR2 SQIVND, per germline (reference sequence). This CDR3 spans 13 amino acids. Trimming stripped 10 bases from V and 7 bases from J, with 20 bases between. The CDR3 sequence is CATSWRLVGEQYF. CDR3 nucleotide sequence: TGTGCCACCTCCTGGCGGCTAGTGGGTGAGCAGTACTTC. The whole variable domain, filled in from reference TRBV19 and TRBJ2-7, reads DGGITQSPKYLFRKEGQNVTLSCEQNLNHDAMYWYRQDPGQGLRLIYYSQIVNDFQKGDIAEGYSVSREKKESFPLTVTSAQKNPTAFYLCATSWRLVGEQYFGPGTRLTVT.

This chain links TRBV7-9 with TRBJ1-1, with D possibly TRBD1 on 6 matching bases. The CDR3 has 13 residues. The germline V and J ends were trimmed by 4 bases and 9 bases, with 15 bases remaining between them. Germline loops: CDR1 SEHNR, CDR2 FQNEAQ (reference sequence). The CDR3 reads CASSSRGGRKAFF. The CDR3 coding sequence is TGTGCCAGCAGCTCACGGGGGGGCAGGAAAGCTTTCTTT. The full variable domain, in which reference TRBV7-9 and TRBJ1-1 provide the parts outside the CDR3, is DTGVSQNPRHKITKRGQNVTFRCDPISEHNRLYWYRQTLGQGPEFLTYFQNEAQLEKSRLLSDRFSAERPKGSFSTLEIQRTEQGDSAMYLCASSSRGGRKAFFGQGTRLTVV.

The V call is TRBV20-1, the J call TRBJ2-1, with 10 bases fitting TRBD2. The CDR3 sequence is 14 residues long. V trimming: 5 bases; J trimming: 8 bases; junction bases outside the gene matches: 9. CDR1 is DFQATT and CDR2 is SNEGSKA in the germline V gene (reference sequence). CDR3 protein: CSARAGGPGDEQFF. The CDR3, as DNA: TGCAGTGCTCGAGCGGGAGGGCCGGGTGATGAGCAGTTCTTC.

This clonotype occurred a few times. The chain uses TRBV7-2 and TRBJ2-1, with TRBD2 matching 7 bases. V shed 5 bases, J shed 1 base, and the junction held 5 bases outside the gene matches. Germline V gives CDR1 SGHTA, CDR2 FQGNSA. The CDR3 is made up of 15 amino acids. This CDR3 is CASSVSGASYNEQFF. The CDR3 bases are TGTGCCAGCAGCGTAAGCGGGGCTTCCTACAATGAGCAGTTCTTC.

This chain's CDR3 is CSGGTSGATGELFF. The CDR3 region has the DNA TGCAGCGGAGGGACTAGCGGAGCCACCGGGGAGCTGTTTTTT. V and J are TRBV29-1 and TRBJ2-2, with 11 bases matching TRBD2. This CDR3 spans 14 amino acids. V lost 7 bases and J lost 4; bases outside the gene matches: 5. CDR1 and CDR2 from the germline V gene are SQVTM and ANQGSEA.

The rearrangement uses TRBV10-3 and TRBJ1-5; D possibly corresponds to TRBD1 (5 bases). Looked up from germline, CDR1 is ENHRY and CDR2 is SYGVKD. This CDR3 has 15 residues. V was clipped by 3 bases and J by 5 bases, with 14 bases between them. The CDR3 DNA sequence: TGTGCCATCAGTGAACTGGGACCGATGTATCAGCCCCAGCATTTT. This gives the protein CAISELGPMYQPQHF.

This clonotype was seen more than once but under ten times. The chain carries TRBV12-3 or TRBV12-4 and TRBJ2-7; 11 bases line up with TRBD2. J was trimmed by 7 bases and V by 6 bases; bases with no gene match: 11. The CDR3 contains 15 residues. In nucleotides, the CDR3 is TGTGCCAGCAGCCCCGGACTAGCGGGCCCCGGTGAGCAGTACTTC. This encodes CASSPGLAGPGEQYF.

This chain uses TRBV5-4 with TRBJ2-7, with 12 bases fitting TRBD2. V lost 4 bases, J lost 0 bases, and 5 bases stayed unmatched. The CDR3 spans 16 residues. CDR1 and CDR2 (germline): SGHNT, YYREEE (reference sequence). The CDR3 reads CASSLGTSGPSYEQYF. The CDR3 nucleotides read TGTGCCAGCAGCCTAGGGACTAGCGGGCCCTCCTACGAGCAGTACTTC.

This clonotype was counted only a few times. The rearrangement joins TRBV20-1 to TRBJ2-3; 12 bases line up with TRBD2. V lost 6 bases to trimming and J lost 4 bases; unmatched junction nucleotides: 5. Looked up from germline, CDR1 is DFQATT and CDR2 is SNEGSKA (reference sequence). This CDR3 spans 14 amino acids. CDR3 coding DNA: TGCAGTGCGGTGACTAGCGGGAGCTCAGATACGCAGTATTTT. Amino acids: CSAVTSGSSDTQYF.

This chain links TRBV19 with TRBJ1-2; D unclear. Trimming removed 8 bases at V and 5 bases at J, with 12 bases between. The CDR3 totals 12 residues. Germline V CDR1 and CDR2: LNHDA, SQIVND (reference sequence). This CDR3 reads CASGDAPYGYTF. The CDR3 DNA reads TGTGCCAGTGGAGACGCCCCATATGGCTACACCTTC. The full variable domain, rest sourced from reference TRBV19 and TRBJ1-2, is DGGITQSPKYLFRKEGQNVTLSCEQNLNHDAMYWYRQDPGQGLRLIYYSQIVNDFQKGDIAEGYSVSREKKESFPLTVTSAQKNPTAFYLCASGDAPYGYTFGSGTRLTVV.

A word on this clonotype: A much larger clone lies a single base off, so this may be a read error. The rearrangement joins TRBV6-4 to TRBJ2-3; 9 bases fit TRBD2. Germline CDR1 reads MRHNA; CDR2 reads SNTAGT. V shed 5 bases, J shed 3 bases, and the junction held 0 bases outside the gene matches. The CDR3 sequence is 13 residues long. DNA of the CDR3: TGTGCCAGCAGTACTAGCGGGACAGATACGCAGTATTTT. It translates to CASSTSGTDTQYF.

The rearrangement links TRBV6-1 to TRBJ2-3; 9 bases are shared with TRBD2. The V segment lost 3 bases and the J segment 0 bases; nucleotides outside the gene matches: 7. Germline-derived CDR1 and CDR2 are MNHNS and SASEGT. CDR3 size: 17 residues. Here the CDR3 reads CASSESAGGVSTDTQYF. The CDR3 nucleotides are TGTGCCAGCAGTGAGAGTGCGGGAGGGGTTAGCACAGATACGCAGTATTTT.

There are a few counts of this clonotype. This chain joins TRBV6-1 and TRBJ1-6; no reliable D call. The germline V gene has CDR1 MNHNS and CDR2 SASEGT. V lost 3 bases and J 7 bases, leaving 7 bases between the germline ends. This CDR3 comprises 13 residues. In DNA form, the CDR3 reads TGTGCCAGCAGTGATTCAGTCAATTCACCCCTCCACTTT. This codes for CASSDSVNSPLHF.